The rows below give T cell receptor beta chains drawn from one sample of a study of control samples from healthy donors and cancer patients. Method: immunoSEQ multiplex PCR; TCRdb's copy keeps in-frame clones and lacks some. The sample carries approximately 92,000 clones, approximately 95% recorded once. Sequencing was carried out using blood. The receptors were gathered from a woman between 25 and 40 years old in good health. Both conserved end residues are part of each CDR3. A D gene is named only where the DNA matches it firmly. Expanded clones get a size class; other rows say once, few or many, or leave the size out.

J gene	D gene	clone size	V gene	CDR3 protein	CDR3 DNA
TRBJ2-5	TRBD2	-	TRBV11-2	CASSSIQRGGRETQYF	TGTGCCAGCAGCTCGATTCAGCGGGGGGGGAGGGAGACCCAGTACTTC
TRBJ1-1	-	-	TRBV28	CASSLVNTEAFF	TGTGCCAGCAGTTTAGTAAACACTGAAGCTTTCTTT
TRBJ1-5	TRBD1	once	TRBV30	CAWSVGTGHQPQHF	TGTGCCTGGAGTGTTGGGACAGGCCATCAGCCCCAGCATTTT
TRBJ1-1	-	once	TRBV4-1	CASNQDTNTEAFF	TGCGCCAGCAATCAGGACACGAACACTGAAGCTTTCTTT
TRBJ1-2	-	-	TRBV7-6	CASSLDPSGPNYGYTF	TGTGCCAGCAGCTTAGACCCTTCCGGGCCTAACTATGGCTACACCTTC
TRBJ2-7	-	-	TRBV1	CTSSQECGTMPYEQYF	TGCACCAGCAGCCAAGAATGTGGGACTATGCCCTACGAGCAGTACTTC
TRBJ1-2	TRBD1	-	TRBV27	CATRTGAAGYTF	TGTGCCACCCGGACAGGGGCGGCGGGCTACACCTTC
TRBJ2-2	-	-	TRBV2	CASRGGPGELFF	TGTGCCAGCAGAGGAGGGCCCGGGGAGCTGTTTTTT
TRBJ2-1	TRBD2	-	TRBV5-1	CASSLGTSADEQFF	TGCGCCAGCAGCTTAGGGACTAGCGCTGATGAGCAGTTCTTC
TRBJ1-1	-	-	TRBV9	CASSVAPEGRRNTEAFF	TGTGCCAGCAGCGTAGCCCCTGAGGGACGGAGGAACACTGAAGCTTTCTTT
TRBJ1-1	-	once	TRBV18	CASSPRQDTEAFF	TGTGCCAGCTCACCGAGACAGGACACTGAAGCTTTCTTT
TRBJ2-2	-	-	TRBV5-1	CASSGTGSPNTGELFF	TGCGCCAGCAGCGGAACGGGAAGCCCGAACACCGGGGAGCTGTTTTTT
TRBJ2-1	TRBD1	-	TRBV5-1	CASTSGTGWDEQFF	TGCGCCAGCACTTCTGGGACAGGTTGGGATGAGCAGTTCTTC
TRBJ1-1	-	-	TRBV29-1	CSVEDATGYTEAFF	TGCAGCGTTGAAGATGCAACGGGGTACACTGAAGCTTTCTTT
TRBJ2-1	-	-	TRBV7-3	CASSLTAYSYNEQFF	TGTGCCAGCAGCTTAACTGCATACTCCTACAATGAGCAGTTCTTC
TRBJ1-4	TRBD1	-	TRBV15	CATSRGQGGNEKLFF	TGTGCCACCAGCAGAGGACAGGGCGGCAATGAAAAACTGTTTTTT
TRBJ2-7	TRBD1	once	TRBV5-1	CASSLQGNSYEQYF	TGCGCCAGCAGCTTACAGGGGAACTCCTACGAGCAGTACTTC
TRBJ1-2	TRBD1	-	TRBV28	CASSLRQGARGYGYTF	TGTGCCAGCAGTTTACGACAGGGGGCGCGGGGTTATGGCTACACCTTC
TRBJ1-1	-	-	TRBV3-1/TRBV3-2	CASGRGRLNTEAFF	TGTGCCAGCGGTAGGGGCAGACTGAACACTGAAGCTTTCTTT
TRBJ2-7	-	-	TRBV28	CASNQGGRTYEQYF	TGTGCCAGCAACCAGGGGGGAAGGACCTACGAGCAGTACTTC
TRBJ1-1	TRBD1	-	TRBV4-1	CASSHLDRVFTEAFF	TGCGCCAGCAGCCATTTGGACAGGGTTTTTACTGAAGCTTTCTTT
TRBJ2-1	TRBD2	-	TRBV6-5	CASERGDTYNEQFF	TGTGCCAGTGAGCGGGGGGATACCTACAATGAGCAGTTCTTC
TRBJ2-7	-	-	TRBV7-9	CASSSPRPNYEQYF	TGTGCCAGCAGCTCTCCCAGGCCTAACTACGAGCAGTACTTC
TRBJ2-1	TRBD1	-	TRBV27	CASSAGTGGMNEQFF	TGTGCCAGCAGCGCCGGGACAGGGGGGATGAATGAGCAGTTCTTC
TRBJ2-1	TRBD2	-	TRBV10-1	CASGPGTSGDEQFF	TGCGCCAGCGGGCCCGGGACTAGCGGCGATGAGCAGTTCTTC
TRBJ1-1	-	-	TRBV14	CASSREYTEAFF	TGTGCCAGCAGCCGAGAATACACTGAAGCTTTCTTT
TRBJ2-7	TRBD2	-	TRBV28	CASRDQGTSGDEQYF	TGTGCCAGCAGAGACCAGGGGACTAGCGGGGACGAGCAGTACTTC
TRBJ1-5	-	-	TRBV7-8	CASSLGVGSSSNQPQHF	TGTGCCAGCAGCTTAGGGGTGGGTTCCTCAAGCAATCAGCCCCAGCATTTT
TRBJ1-1	-	-	TRBV6-1	CASSESVIAVNTEAFF	TGTGCCAGCAGTGAATCAGTCATCGCGGTGAACACTGAAGCTTTCTTT
TRBJ2-1	-	-	TRBV9	CASSVGGRTVADEQFF	TGTGCCAGCAGCGTAGGTGGGAGAACGGTTGCTGATGAGCAGTTCTTC
TRBJ2-2	-	-	TRBV5-6	CASSILPGQGTGELFF	TGTGCCAGCAGCATCCTGCCGGGGCAGGGCACCGGGGAGCTGTTTTTT
TRBJ1-1	-	-	TRBV24-1	CATKMGDEAFF	TGTGCCACTAAGATGGGGGATGAAGCTTTCTTT
TRBJ2-1	TRBD2	once	TRBV7-9	CASSPGRASYNEQFF	TGTGCCAGCAGCCCGGGGAGGGCCTCCTACAATGAGCAGTTCTTC
TRBJ2-1	TRBD2	-	TRBV27	CASRTPSGGSRNEQFF	TGTGCCAGCAGAACCCCTAGCGGGGGGTCTAGGAATGAGCAGTTCTTC
TRBJ1-1	-	-	TRBV19	CASRRPTGNTEAFF	TGTGCCAGTAGACGCCCGACAGGGAACACTGAAGCTTTCTTT
TRBJ2-3	-	-	TRBV19	CASSAASTDTQYF	TGTGCCAGTAGTGCGGCTAGCACAGATACGCAGTATTTT
TRBJ1-3	-	-	TRBV18	CASSPVWTGNTIYF	TGTGCCAGCTCACCAGTTTGGACTGGAAACACCATATATTTT
TRBJ2-3	TRBD2	-	TRBV19	CASSIGLSGGEEDTQYF	TGTGCCAGTAGTATAGGTCTTTCGGGGGGGGAGGAGGATACGCAGTATTTT
TRBJ2-3	TRBD2	-	TRBV11-3	CASSLRPSGIGDAYTQYF	TGTGCCAGCAGCTTACGCCCTAGCGGGATCGGGGATGCGTATACGCAGTATTTT
TRBJ2-4	TRBD1	-	TRBV7-9	CASSLYGQGVGNIQYF	TGTGCCAGCAGCTTATACGGACAGGGCGTAGGAAACATTCAGTACTTC
TRBJ1-1	-	-	TRBV27	CASSFRPGSMNTEAFF	TGTGCCAGCAGTTTTAGGCCAGGAAGCATGAACACTGAAGCTTTCTTT
TRBJ1-1	-	-	TRBV7-9	CASSLGAGLNTEAFF	TGTGCCAGCAGCTTGGGGGCAGGACTGAACACTGAAGCTTTCTTT
TRBJ2-5	TRBD1	-	TRBV19	CASSAYRGIQETQYF	TGTGCCAGTAGTGCGTACAGGGGCATCCAAGAGACCCAGTACTTC
TRBJ1-1	-	-	TRBV14	CASSPLYRDTEAFF	TGTGCCAGCAGCCCCCTTTACAGGGACACTGAAGCTTTCTTT
TRBJ2-7	TRBD2	-	TRBV27	CASSFYPSSGGSYEQYF	TGTGCCAGCAGTTTCTACCCCTCTAGCGGGGGATCCTACGAGCAGTACTTC
TRBJ1-2	TRBD1	-	TRBV5-1	CASSQQGADYGYTF	TGCGCCAGCAGCCAGCAGGGGGCTGACTATGGCTACACCTTC
TRBJ2-1	-	once	TRBV9	CASSADSGVPFNEQFF	TGTGCCAGCAGCGCGGACTCGGGGGTCCCCTTCAATGAGCAGTTCTTC
TRBJ2-1	TRBD2	-	TRBV7-2	CASSLGSSGSHPEQFF	TGTGCCAGCAGCTTAGGTTCTAGCGGGAGTCATCCTGAGCAGTTCTTC